This TCR beta chain was obtained from a study of blood T cell repertoires in COVID-19. The wider study: Donors in the United States, Italy and Spain gave samples during acute or convalescent COVID-19. T cells, B-cell-depleted T cells, or PBMCs provided the cDNA or gDNA that served as material.

Authors' data handling: From reference gene primer amplification, estimates of nucleated cell counts were derived. TCRdb's table, derived via immunoSEQ multiplex PCR, lists solely in-frame clones and lacks some. V and J calls and clone size are as listed in that table; D and trimming were resolved from the DNA. The table shows about 33,000 clones, with 70% to 90% occurring only once. The sequenced sample was peripheral blood. The TCR sequence derives from a human donor in a cohort sampled during active COVID-19.

The CDR3 nucleotides are TGTGCCACCAGCAGAGCTAGGGAGCTAGTCACAGATACGCAGTATTTT. It is translated as CATSRARELVTDTQYF. The V gene is TRBV15, the J gene TRBJ2-3; D is perhaps TRBD2 (5 bases). The CDR3 length is 16 residues. Between the trimmed V and J ends, which lost 1 base and 2 bases, there was a span of 13 bases. CDR1 and CDR2 (germline): LNHNV, YYDKDF (reference sequence). The full variable domain, its missing parts supplied by reference TRBV15 and TRBJ2-3, is DAMVIQNPRYQVTQFGKPVTLSCSQTLNHNVMYWYQQKSSQAPKLLFHYYDKDFNNEADTPDNFQSRRPNTSFCFLDIRSPGLGDTAMYLCATSRARELVTDTQYFGPGTRLTVL.